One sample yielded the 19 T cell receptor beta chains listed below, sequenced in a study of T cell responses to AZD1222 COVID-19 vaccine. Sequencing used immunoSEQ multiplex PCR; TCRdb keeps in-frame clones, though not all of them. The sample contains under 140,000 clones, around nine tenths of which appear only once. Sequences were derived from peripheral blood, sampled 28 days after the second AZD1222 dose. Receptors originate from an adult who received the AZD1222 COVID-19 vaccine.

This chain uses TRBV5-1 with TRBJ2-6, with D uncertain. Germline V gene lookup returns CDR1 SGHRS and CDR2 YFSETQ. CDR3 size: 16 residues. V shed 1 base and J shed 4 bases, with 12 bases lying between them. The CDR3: CASSLRSGLGANVLTF. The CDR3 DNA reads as TGCGCCAGCAGCTTGCGGTCTGGGCTCGGGGCCAACGTCCTGACTTTC.

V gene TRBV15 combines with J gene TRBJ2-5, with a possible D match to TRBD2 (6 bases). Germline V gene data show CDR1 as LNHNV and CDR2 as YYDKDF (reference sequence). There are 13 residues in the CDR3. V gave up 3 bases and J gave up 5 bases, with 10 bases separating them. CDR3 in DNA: TGTGCCACCAGCAGTTACCGGGGGGAGACCCAGTACTTC. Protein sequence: CATSSYRGETQYF.

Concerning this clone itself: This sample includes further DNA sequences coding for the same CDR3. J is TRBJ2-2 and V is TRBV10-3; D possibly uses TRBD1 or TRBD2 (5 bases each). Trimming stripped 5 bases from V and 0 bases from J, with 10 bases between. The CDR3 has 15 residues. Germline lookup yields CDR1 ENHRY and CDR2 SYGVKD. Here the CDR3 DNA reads TGTGCCATCAGTCTGGGACGGTCGAACACCGGGGAGCTGTTTTTT. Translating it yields CAISLGRSNTGELFF.

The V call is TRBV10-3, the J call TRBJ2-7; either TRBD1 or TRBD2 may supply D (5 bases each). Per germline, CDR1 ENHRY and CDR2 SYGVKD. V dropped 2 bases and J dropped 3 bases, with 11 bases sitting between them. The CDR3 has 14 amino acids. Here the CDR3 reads CAISEGRQNYEQYF. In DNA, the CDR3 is TGTGCCATCAGTGAGGGGAGACAGAACTACGAGCAGTACTTC.

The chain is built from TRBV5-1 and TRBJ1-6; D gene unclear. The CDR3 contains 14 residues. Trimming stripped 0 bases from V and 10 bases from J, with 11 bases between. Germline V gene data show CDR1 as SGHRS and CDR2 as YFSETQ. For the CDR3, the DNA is TGCGCCAGCAGCTTGGCTCTAGGCGACTCACCCCTCCACTTT. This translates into CASSLALGDSPLHF.

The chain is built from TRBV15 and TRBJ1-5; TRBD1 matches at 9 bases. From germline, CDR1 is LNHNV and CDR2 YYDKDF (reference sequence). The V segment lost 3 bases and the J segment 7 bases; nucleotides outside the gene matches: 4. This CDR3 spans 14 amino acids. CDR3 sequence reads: CATSSEQGAQPQHF. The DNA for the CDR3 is TGTGCCACCAGCAGTGAACAGGGGGCGCAGCCCCAGCATTTT.

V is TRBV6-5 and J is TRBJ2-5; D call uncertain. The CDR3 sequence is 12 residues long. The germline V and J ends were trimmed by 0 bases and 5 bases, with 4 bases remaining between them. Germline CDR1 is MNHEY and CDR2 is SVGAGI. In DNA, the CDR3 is TGTGCCAGCAGTTACTCGCGGGAGACCCAGTACTTC. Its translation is CASSYSRETQYF.

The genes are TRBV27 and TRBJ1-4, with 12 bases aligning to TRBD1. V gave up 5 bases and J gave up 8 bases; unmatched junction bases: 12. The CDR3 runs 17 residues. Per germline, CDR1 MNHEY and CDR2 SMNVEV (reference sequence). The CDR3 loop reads CASSGGPGTGGWEKLFF. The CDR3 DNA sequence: TGTGCCAGCAGTGGGGGTCCAGGGACAGGGGGCTGGGAAAAACTGTTTTTT.

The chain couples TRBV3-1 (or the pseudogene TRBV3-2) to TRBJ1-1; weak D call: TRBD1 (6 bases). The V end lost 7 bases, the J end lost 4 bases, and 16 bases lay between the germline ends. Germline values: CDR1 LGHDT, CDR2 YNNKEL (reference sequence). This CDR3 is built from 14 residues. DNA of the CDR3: TGTGCCAGCACCCGAAAACAGGGTCCCACTGAAGCTTTCTTT. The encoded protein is CASTRKQGPTEAFF.

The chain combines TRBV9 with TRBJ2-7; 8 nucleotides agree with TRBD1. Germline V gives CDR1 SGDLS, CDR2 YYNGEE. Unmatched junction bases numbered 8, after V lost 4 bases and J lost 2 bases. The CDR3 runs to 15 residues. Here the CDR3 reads CASSLHDRGPYEQYF. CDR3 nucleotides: TGTGCCAGCAGCTTACACGACAGGGGACCCTACGAGCAGTACTTC. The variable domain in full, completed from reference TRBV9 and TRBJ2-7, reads DSGVTQTPKHLITATGQRVTLRCSPRSGDLSVYWYQQSLDQGLQFLIQYYNGEERAKGNILERFSAQQFPDLHSELNLSSLELGDSALYFCASSLHDRGPYEQYFGPGTRLTVT.

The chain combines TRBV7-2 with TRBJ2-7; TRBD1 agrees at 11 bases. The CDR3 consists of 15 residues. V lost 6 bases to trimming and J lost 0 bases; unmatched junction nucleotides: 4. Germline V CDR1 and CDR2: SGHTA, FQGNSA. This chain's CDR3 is CASRGDRGYSYEQYF. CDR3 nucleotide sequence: TGTGCCAGCAGAGGGGACAGGGGGTACTCCTACGAGCAGTACTTC.

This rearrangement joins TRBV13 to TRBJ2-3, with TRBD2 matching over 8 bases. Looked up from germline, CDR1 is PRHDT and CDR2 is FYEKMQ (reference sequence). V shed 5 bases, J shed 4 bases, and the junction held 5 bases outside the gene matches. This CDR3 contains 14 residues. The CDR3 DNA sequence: TGTGCCAGCAGCCCCGAGCGGGAGCCAGATACGCAGTATTTT. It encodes CASSPEREPDTQYF.

CDR3 in amino acids: CASSLQPYLSGANVLTF. CDR3 DNA sequence: TGTGCCAGCAGCTTACAGCCCTACTTGTCTGGGGCCAACGTCCTGACTTTC. The rearrangement links TRBV7-2 to TRBJ2-6; D gene ambiguous. CDR1 and CDR2 from the germline V gene are SGHTA and FQGNSA. The V end lost 2 bases, the J end lost 1 base, and 12 bases lay between the germline ends. The length of the CDR3 is 17 residues.

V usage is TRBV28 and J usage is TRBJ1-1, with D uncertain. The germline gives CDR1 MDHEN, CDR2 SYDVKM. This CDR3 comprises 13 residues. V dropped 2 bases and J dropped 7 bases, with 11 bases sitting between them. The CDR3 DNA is TGTGCCAGCAGTTTAGTTGACCGGAATGAAGCTTTCTTT. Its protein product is CASSLVDRNEAFF.

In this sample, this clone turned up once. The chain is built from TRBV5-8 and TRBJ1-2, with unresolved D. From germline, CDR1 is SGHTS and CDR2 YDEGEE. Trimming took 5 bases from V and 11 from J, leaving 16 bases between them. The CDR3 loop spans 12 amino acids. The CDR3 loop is CASRPEWGRYTF. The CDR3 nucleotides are TGTGCCAGCAGGCCCGAGTGGGGTAGATACACCTTC.

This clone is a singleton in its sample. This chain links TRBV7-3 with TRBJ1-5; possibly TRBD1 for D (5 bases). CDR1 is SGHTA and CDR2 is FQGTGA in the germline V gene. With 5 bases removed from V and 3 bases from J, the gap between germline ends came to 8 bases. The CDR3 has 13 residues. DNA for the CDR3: TGTGCCAGCAGCCAGGGACCCAATCAGCCCCAGCATTTT. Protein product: CASSQGPNQPQHF.

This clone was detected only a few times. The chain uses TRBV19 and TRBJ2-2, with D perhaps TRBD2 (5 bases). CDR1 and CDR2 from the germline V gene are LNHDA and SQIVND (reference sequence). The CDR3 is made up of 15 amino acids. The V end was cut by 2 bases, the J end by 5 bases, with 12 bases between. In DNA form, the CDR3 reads TGTGCCAGTAGTATAATGTCGGGGAGAACCGGGGAGCTGTTTTTT. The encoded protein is CASSIMSGRTGELFF.

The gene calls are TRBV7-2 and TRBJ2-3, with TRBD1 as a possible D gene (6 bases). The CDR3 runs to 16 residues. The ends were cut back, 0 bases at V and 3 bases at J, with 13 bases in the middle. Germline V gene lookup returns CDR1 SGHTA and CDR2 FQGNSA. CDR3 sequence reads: CASSLAATTGTDTQYF. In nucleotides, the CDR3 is TGTGCCAGCAGCTTAGCTGCCACCACAGGGACAGATACGCAGTATTTT.

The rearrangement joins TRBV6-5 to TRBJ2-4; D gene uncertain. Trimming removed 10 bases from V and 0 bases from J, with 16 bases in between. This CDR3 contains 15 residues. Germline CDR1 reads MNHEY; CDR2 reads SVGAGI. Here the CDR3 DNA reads TGTGCCACCATGGCTCAAATCCTAGCCAAAAACATTCAGTACTTC. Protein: CATMAQILAKNIQYF.